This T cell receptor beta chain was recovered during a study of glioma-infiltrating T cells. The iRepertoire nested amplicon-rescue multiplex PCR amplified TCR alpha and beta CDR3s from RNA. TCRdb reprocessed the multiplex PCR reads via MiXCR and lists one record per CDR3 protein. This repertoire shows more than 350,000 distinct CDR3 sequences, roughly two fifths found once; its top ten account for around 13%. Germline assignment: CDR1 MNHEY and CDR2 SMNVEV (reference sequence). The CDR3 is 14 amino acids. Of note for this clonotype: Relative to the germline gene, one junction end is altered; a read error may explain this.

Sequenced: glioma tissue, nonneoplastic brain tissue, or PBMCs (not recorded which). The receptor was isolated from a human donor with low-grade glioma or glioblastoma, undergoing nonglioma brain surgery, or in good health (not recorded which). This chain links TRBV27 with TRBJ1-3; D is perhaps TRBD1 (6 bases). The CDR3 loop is CARSLAGAGNTIYF. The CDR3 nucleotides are TGTGCCAGAAGTTTGGCAGGGGCTGGAAACACCATATATTTT.